This T cell receptor (beta chain) was retrieved from a study of T cells in narcolepsy. Sequencing used immunoSEQ multiplex PCR; TCRdb keeps in-frame clones, though not all of them. There are about 35,000 clones in the sample; 81% occur only once, and roughly 2.5% lies in the top ten. Study observations and caveats: Autoreactive clonotypes reportedly recurred in blood of same and different patients, not controls. Autoreactive clone sequences were missing from some blood memory CD4+ repertoires.

Germline CDR1 and CDR2: SNHLY and FYNNEI. V was trimmed by 7 bases and J by 7 bases, leaving 16 bases between them. The CDR3 contains 13 residues. On this clone: The target antigen is unknown.

The material sequenced was memory (CD45RA-) CD4+ T cells from blood. The clonotype originates from a human donor in good health. This rearrangement joins TRBV2 to TRBJ1-2, with D tentatively TRBD1 (5 bases). The CDR3 coding sequence is TGTGCCAGCATCGAGGGCTGGGGCTCTGGCTACACCTTC. Translated, it gives CASIEGWGSGYTF.